This TCR beta chain was recorded in a study of blood T cells in healthy people across ages. Turning to the study itself: Researchers report that template switching captured about one barcoded beta molecule per two T cells.

Primed by a sample-barcoded 5' primer and a J-beta primer mix, a second PCR proceeded for 7 to 11 cycles. TCRdb re-derived calls from the 5' RACE reads in MiXCR, one entry per CDR3 protein. The data hold 550,000 to 750,000 distinct CDR3 sequences, with 21% observed a single time. The table lists this clonotype with a few counts. Its matching antigen is unknown. Study results and caveats: The study lacked donor CMV status, which possibly confounded expanded clonotype changes. Researchers said unsorted PBMCs prevented a conclusive naive versus antigen-experienced comparison.

The CDR3 has 14 residues. V was shortened by 3 bases and J by 0 bases, with 6 bases between the two germline ends. From germline, CDR1 is SNHLY and CDR2 FYNNEI. Sequenced input: blood. The chain couples TRBV2 to TRBJ2-1; D perhaps matches TRBD1 (5 bases). The receptor's source is a man aged 65 to 79 in good health. The CDR3 DNA is TGTGCCAGCAGTGATCAGGGCTCCTACAATGAGCAGTTCTTC. As protein: CASSDQGSYNEQFF. Full variable domain (remainder filled in from reference TRBV2 and TRBJ2-1): EPEVTQTPSHQVTQMGQEVILRCVPISNHLYFYWYRQILGQKVEFLVSFYNNEISEKSEIFDDQFSVERPDGSNFTLKIRSTKLEDSAMYFCASSDQGSYNEQFFGPGTRLTVL.